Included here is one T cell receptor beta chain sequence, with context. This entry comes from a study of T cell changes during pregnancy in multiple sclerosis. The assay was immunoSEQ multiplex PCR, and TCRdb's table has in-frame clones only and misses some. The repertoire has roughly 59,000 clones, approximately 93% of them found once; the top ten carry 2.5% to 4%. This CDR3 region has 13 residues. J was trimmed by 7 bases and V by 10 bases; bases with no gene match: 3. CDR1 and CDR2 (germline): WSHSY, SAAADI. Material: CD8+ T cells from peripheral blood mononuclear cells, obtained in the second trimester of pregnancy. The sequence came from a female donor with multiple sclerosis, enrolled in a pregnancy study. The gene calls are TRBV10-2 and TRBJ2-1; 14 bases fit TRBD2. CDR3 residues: CATGTSGRNEQFF. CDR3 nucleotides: TGCGCCACCGGGACTAGCGGGAGAAATGAGCAGTTCTTC.